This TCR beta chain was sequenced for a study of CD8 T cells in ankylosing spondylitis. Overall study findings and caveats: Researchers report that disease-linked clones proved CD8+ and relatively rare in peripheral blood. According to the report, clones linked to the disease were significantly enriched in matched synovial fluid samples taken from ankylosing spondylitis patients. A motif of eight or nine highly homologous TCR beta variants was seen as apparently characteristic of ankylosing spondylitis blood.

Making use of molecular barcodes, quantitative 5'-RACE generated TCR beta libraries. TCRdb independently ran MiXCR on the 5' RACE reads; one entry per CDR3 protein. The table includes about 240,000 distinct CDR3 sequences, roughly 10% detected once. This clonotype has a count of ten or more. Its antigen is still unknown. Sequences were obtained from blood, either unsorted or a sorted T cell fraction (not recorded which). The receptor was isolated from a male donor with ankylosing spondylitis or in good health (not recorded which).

CDR3 in amino acids: CAISIRAGELFF. CDR3 bases: TGTGCCATCAGTATACGGGCCGGGGAGCTGTTTTTT. This chain links TRBV10-3 with TRBJ2-2; D is uncertain. Per the germline V gene, CDR1 is ENHRY and CDR2 is SYGVKD. The CDR3 spans 12 residues. V lost 5 bases, J lost 6 bases, and 7 bases lay in between.